Sequencing of this T cell receptor beta chain was carried out in a study of blood T cell repertoires in COVID-19. Across the whole study: Sites in the United States, Italy and Spain provided acute and convalescent COVID-19 samples. From T cells, B-cell-depleted T cells, or PBMCs came the material, which was cDNA or gDNA.

Clones were read by immunoSEQ multiplex PCR, and TCRdb kept only the in-frame ones, dropping some. The sample contains 130,000 or so clones, around four fifths of which appear only once. The receptor comes from a young man who had recovered from COVID-19. Material for sequencing was PBMCs or T cells enriched from blood (not recorded which).

In nucleotides, the CDR3 is TGCGCCAGCAGCCGGAGACTAGCGGGGGTACAAGAGACCCAGTACTTC. Amino acids: CASSRRLAGVQETQYF. The J gene is TRBJ2-5, the V gene TRBV5-1, with 12 bases identical to TRBD2. The CDR3 runs to 16 residues. V shed 4 bases and J 2 bases; nucleotides not matched to a gene: 6. The germline gives CDR1 SGHRS, CDR2 YFSETQ.